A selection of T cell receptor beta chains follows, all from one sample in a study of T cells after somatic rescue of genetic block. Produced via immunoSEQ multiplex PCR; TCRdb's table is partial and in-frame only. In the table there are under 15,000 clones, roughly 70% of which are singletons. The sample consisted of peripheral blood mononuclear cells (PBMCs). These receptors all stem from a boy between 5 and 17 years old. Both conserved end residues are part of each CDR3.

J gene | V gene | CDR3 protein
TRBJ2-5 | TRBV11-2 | CASSLGQGVLQETQYF
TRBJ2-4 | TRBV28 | CASSYRGQPKNIQYF
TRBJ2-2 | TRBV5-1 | CASSLYRQGAVTGELFF
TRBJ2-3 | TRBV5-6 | CASSPGWTSGGANTQYF
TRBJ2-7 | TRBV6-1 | CASSEARSIEQYF
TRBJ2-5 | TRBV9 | CASSAGTLEETQYF
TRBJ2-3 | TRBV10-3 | CAIRRTGTDTQYF
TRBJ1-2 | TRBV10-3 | CAISDPPSGYGYTF
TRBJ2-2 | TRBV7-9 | CASSLVPGDTGELFF
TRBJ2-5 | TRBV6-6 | CASSQDRVGQYF
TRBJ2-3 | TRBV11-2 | CASSIPGTLGDTQYF
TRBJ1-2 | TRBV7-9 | CASSLTQDKNYGYTF
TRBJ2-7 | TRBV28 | CASSLGSPYEQYF
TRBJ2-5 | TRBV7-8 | CASSSLRDRETQYF
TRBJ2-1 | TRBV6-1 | CASSEAGRPEQFF
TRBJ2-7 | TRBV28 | CASTAGQQFYEQYF
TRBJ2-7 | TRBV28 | CASSLRGGATYEQYF
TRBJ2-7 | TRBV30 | CAWSTGIRRYEQYF
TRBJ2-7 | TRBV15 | CATSRDPGQGAYEQYF
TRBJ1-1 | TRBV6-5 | CASSPDDIMNTEAFF
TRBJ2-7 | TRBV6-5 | CASRTGTVPYEQYF
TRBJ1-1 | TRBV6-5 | CASSFSSLNTEAFF
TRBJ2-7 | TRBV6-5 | CASSYSKLAGVYEQYF
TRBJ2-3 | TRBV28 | CASGPGQGLTDTQYF
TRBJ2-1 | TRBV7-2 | CASSFSDDEQFF
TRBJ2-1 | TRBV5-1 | CASSLWNEQFF
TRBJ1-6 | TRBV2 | CASLTGTSIPLHF
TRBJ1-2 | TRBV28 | CASSTTGAPHYGYTF
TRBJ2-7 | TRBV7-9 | CASSLGQGDQRISYEQYF
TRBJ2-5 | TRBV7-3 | CASSLVAGGPETQYF
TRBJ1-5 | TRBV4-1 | CASSQEVSGGQPQHF
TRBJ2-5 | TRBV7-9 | CASSLELSSRETQYF
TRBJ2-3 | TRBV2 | CASSERGLAMGWIDTQYF
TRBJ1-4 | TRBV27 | CASSLRRTGTEKLFF
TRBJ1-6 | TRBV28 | CASSLGTGSRGSPLHF
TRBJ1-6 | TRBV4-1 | CASSQDGTDTNYNSPLHF
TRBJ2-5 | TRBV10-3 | CAISESRSGGTLSETQYF
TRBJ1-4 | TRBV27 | CASTLSARVIGEKLFF
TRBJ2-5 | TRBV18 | CASSSWTSGGQETQYF
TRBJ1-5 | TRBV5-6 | CASSVGLGGANQPQHF
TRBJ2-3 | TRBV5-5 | CASSLGGRAPSDTQYF